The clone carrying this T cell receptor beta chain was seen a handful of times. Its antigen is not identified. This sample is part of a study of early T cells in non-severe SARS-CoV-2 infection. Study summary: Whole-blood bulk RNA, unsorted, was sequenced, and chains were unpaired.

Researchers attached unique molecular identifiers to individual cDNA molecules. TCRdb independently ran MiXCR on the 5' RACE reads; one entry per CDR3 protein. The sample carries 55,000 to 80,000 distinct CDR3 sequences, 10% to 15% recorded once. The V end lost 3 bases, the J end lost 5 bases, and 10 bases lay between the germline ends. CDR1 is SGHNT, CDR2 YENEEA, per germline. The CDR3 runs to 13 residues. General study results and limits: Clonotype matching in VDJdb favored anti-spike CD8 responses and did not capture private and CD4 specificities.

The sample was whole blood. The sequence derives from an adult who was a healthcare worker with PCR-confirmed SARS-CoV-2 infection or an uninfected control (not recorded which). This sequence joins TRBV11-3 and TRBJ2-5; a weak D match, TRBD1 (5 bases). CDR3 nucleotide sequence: TGTGCCAGCAGCTTCCAGGGATCGGAGACCCAGTACTTC. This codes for CASSFQGSETQYF.